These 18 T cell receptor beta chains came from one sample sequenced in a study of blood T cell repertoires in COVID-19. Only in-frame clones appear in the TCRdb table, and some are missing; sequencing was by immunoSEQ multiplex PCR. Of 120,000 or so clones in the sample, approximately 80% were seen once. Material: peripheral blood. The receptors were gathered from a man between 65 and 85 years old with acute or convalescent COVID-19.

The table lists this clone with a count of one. CDR3 sequence reads: CASRASGNYGYTF. The CDR3 DNA sequence: TGTGCCAGCAGGGCATCGGGGAACTATGGCTACACCTTC. The chain uses TRBV12-3 or TRBV12-4 and TRBJ1-2, with no clear D. Trimming took off 6 bases at V and 2 bases at J, with 10 bases between the two ends. CDR3 length: 13 amino acids.

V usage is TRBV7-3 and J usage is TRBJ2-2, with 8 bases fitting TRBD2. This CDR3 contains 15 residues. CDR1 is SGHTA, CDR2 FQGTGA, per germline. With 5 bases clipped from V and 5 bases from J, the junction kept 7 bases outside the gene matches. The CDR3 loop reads CASSLSGERTGELFF. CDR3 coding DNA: TGTGCCAGCAGCCTTAGCGGGGAGAGGACCGGGGAGCTGTTTTTT.

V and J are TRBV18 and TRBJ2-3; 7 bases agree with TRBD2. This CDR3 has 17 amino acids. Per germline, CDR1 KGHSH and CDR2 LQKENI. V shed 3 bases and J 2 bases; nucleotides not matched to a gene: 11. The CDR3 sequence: CASSPIPGLPLTDTQYF. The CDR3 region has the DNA TGTGCCAGCTCACCCATACCGGGACTACCCCTCACAGATACGCAGTATTTT.

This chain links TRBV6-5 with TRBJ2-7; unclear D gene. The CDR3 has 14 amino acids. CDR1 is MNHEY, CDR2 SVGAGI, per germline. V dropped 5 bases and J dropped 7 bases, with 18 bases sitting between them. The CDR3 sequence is CASSLPDGVSEQYF. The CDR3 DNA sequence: TGTGCCAGCAGTCTCCCAGATGGAGTATCGGAGCAGTACTTC.

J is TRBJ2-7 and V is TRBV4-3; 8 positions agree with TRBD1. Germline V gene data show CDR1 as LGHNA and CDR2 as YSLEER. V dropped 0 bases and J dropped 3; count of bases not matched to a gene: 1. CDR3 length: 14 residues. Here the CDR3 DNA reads TGCGCCAGCAGCCAAGAAGACAGGGGCTACGAGCAGTACTTC. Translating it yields CASSQEDRGYEQYF.

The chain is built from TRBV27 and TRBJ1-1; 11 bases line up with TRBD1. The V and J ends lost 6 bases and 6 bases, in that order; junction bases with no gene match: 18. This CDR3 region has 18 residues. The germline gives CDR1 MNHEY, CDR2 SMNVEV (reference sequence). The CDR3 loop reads CASRIFAGTGGLSAEAFF. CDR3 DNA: TGTGCCAGCAGAATATTTGCCGGGACAGGGGGGCTCAGTGCTGAAGCTTTCTTT.

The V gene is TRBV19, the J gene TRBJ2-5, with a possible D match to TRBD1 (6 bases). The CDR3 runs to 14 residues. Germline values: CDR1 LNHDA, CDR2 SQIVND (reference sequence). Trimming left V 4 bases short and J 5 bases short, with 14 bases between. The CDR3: CASSRGKGVETQYF. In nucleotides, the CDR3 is TGTGCCAGTAGTAGGGGGAAGGGGGTCGAGACCCAGTACTTC. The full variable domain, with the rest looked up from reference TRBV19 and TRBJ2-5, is DGGITQSPKYLFRKEGQNVTLSCEQNLNHDAMYWYRQDPGQGLRLIYYSQIVNDFQKGDIAEGYSVSREKKESFPLTVTSAQKNPTAFYLCASSRGKGVETQYFGPGTRLLVL.

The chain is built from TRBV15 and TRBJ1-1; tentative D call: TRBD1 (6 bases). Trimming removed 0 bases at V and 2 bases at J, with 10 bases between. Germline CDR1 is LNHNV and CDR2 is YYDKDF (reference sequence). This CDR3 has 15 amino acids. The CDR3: CATSREDSINTEAFF. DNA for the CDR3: TGTGCCACCAGCAGAGAGGACAGTATAAACACTGAAGCTTTCTTT.

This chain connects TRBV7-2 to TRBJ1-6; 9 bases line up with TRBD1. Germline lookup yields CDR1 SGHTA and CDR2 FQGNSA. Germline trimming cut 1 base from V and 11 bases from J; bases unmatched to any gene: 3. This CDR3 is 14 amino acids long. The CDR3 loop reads CASSLGDRVPPLHF. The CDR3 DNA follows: TGTGCCAGCAGCTTAGGGGACAGGGTACCACCCCTCCACTTT.

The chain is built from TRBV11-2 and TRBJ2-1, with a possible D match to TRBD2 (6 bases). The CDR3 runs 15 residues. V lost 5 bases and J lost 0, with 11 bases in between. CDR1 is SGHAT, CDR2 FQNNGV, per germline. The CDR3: CASSPLGGSYNEQFF. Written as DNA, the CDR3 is TGTGCCAGCAGCCCTCTCGGGGGCTCCTACAATGAGCAGTTCTTC.

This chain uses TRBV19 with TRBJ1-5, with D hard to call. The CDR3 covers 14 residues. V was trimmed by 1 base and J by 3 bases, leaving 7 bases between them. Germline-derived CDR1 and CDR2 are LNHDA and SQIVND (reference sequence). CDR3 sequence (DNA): TGTGCCAGTAGTATAGTGACTGCCAATCAGCCCCAGCATTTT. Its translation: CASSIVTANQPQHF.

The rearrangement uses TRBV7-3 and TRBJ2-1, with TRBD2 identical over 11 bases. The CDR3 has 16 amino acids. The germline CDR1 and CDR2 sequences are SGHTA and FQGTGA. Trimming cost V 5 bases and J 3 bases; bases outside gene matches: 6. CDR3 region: CASSPTGTSGYNEQFF. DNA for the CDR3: TGTGCCAGCAGCCCAACCGGGACTAGCGGCTACAATGAGCAGTTCTTC.

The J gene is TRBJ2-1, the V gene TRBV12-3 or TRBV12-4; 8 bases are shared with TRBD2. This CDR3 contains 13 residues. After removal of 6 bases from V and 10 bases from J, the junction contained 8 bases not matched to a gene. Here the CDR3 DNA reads TGTGCCAGCAGCCTCGGGAGGGGCGGGGAGCAGTTCTTC. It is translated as CASSLGRGGEQFF.

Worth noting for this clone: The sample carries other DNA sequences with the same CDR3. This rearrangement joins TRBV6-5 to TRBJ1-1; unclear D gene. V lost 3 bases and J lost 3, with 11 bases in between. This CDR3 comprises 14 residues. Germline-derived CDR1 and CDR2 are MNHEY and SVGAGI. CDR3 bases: TGTGCCAGCAGTTATAGTGGGAGCGACACTGAAGCTTTCTTT. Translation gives CASSYSGSDTEAFF.

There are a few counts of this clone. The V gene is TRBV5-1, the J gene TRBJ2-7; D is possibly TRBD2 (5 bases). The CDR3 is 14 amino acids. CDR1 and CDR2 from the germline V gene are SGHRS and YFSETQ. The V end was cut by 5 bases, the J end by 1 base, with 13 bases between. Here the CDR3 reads CASRGLNPSYEQYF. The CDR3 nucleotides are TGCGCCAGCAGAGGACTTAATCCATCCTACGAGCAGTACTTC.

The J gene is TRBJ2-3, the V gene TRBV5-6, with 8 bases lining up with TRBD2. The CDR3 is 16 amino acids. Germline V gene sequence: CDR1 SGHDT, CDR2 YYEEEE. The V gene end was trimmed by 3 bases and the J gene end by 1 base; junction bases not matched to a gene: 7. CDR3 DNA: TGTGCCAGCAGCTCCCGGACTAGCTCTGGCACAGATACGCAGTATTTT. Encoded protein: CASSSRTSSGTDTQYF.

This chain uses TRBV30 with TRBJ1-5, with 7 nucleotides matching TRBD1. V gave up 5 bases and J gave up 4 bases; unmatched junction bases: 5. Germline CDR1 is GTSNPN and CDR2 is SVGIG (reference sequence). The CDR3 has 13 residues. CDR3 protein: CAWGTVFNQPQHF. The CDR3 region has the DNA TGTGCCTGGGGGACAGTGTTTAATCAGCCCCAGCATTTT.

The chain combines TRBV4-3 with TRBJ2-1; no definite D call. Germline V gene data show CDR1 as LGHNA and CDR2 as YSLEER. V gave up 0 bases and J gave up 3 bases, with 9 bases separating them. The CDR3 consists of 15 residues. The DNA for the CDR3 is TGCGCCAGCAGCCAAGATCCAGGCATCTACAATGAGCAGTTCTTC. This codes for CASSQDPGIYNEQFF.